This T cell receptor (beta chain) was recovered during a study of shared clonotypes between healthy human individuals. Across the study: For every donor, three CD4 naive, three CD4 memory, two CD8 naive and one CD8 memory plates were used. General observations from the study: Blood was the sole source, and tissue repertoires probably differ.

Measured with immunoSEQ multiplex PCR; TCRdb has only the in-frame clones, and not every one. The table lists roughly 2.5 million clones, roughly 92% of them singletons, with under 0.15% in the top ten. Concerning this clone itself: Its antigen is unknown.

The receptor's source is a man between 18 and 29 years old in good health. Sequencing was carried out using naive CD4+ T cells sorted from blood. Indicated subset: CD45RA+ positively selected.

CDR3 coding DNA: TGTGCCACCAGCAGAGAAACTAGCGGGATGGGGGAGCAGTTCTTC. Amino acid sequence: CATSRETSGMGEQFF. The rearrangement links TRBV15 to TRBJ2-1; 10 bases line up with TRBD2. Germline CDR1 is LNHNV and CDR2 is YYDKDF (reference sequence). Trimming took 0 bases from V and 10 from J; bases not matched to a gene: 6. This CDR3 is 15 amino acids long.